A selection of T cell receptor beta chains follows, all from one sample in a study of blood T cell repertoires in COVID-19. The assay was immunoSEQ multiplex PCR, and TCRdb's table has in-frame clones only and misses some. The sample contains more than 65,000 clones, 82% of which appear only once. The sequencing input was peripheral blood. The receptors derive from a woman of 80 years or more with acute or convalescent COVID-19. Each CDR3 is given with its conserved first and last residue. Fields, in order: clone size, D gene, V gene, J gene, CDR3 protein. A D gene is named only where the DNA matches it firmly. Clone sizes are given selectively: once, few, many, or a class where the clone is expanded.

NA,TRBD1,TRBV5-8,TRBJ2-5,CASSWTGETQYF
NA,NA,TRBV5-4,TRBJ2-5,CAGGGLQGETQYF
NA,TRBD1,TRBV12-3/TRBV12-4,TRBJ1-5,CASSPTGDQPQHF
NA,TRBD1,TRBV27,TRBJ2-6,CASSFGTAPSGANVLTF
NA,TRBD1,TRBV7-8,TRBJ2-5,CASSLVSRQGAVGETQYF
NA,NA,TRBV6-5,TRBJ2-7,CASRPAGSPSYEQYF
NA,TRBD1,TRBV11-2,TRBJ1-1,CASSLDRETEAFF
NA,NA,TRBV5-1,TRBJ2-5,CASSAQTGSQETQYF
NA,NA,TRBV3-1/TRBV3-2,TRBJ1-2,CASSQAANYGYTF
NA,TRBD2,TRBV6-1,TRBJ2-1,CASSDWEGNNEQFF
few,NA,TRBV19,TRBJ2-3,CASSIGSQGTDTQYF
NA,NA,TRBV5-1,TRBJ1-2,CASSLVTGFYTF
NA,NA,TRBV2,TRBJ2-5,CASKEPRGETQYF
NA,TRBD2,TRBV19,TRBJ2-1,CASRDSGAPSSYNEQFF
NA,NA,TRBV10-1,TRBJ1-1,CASSGQIYTEAFF
NA,TRBD1,TRBV6-5,TRBJ2-5,CASQDRGFQETQYF
once,NA,TRBV5-6,TRBJ1-2,CASSLEVAGGYTF
NA,TRBD2,TRBV3-1/TRBV3-2,TRBJ2-1,CASRREGGGSYNEQFF
NA,TRBD1,TRBV20-1,TRBJ1-3,CSASGGQATGNTIYF
NA,NA,TRBV29-1,TRBJ1-4,CSVTSGGKEKLFF
NA,NA,TRBV9,TRBJ1-6,CASSPGTQEDSPLHF
NA,TRBD1,TRBV5-4,TRBJ2-2,CASSRDRAGGELFF
NA,NA,TRBV5-4,TRBJ2-1,CASSLSRGMFNEQFF
NA,NA,TRBV5-1,TRBJ1-1,CASSSRLNTEAFF
NA,NA,TRBV24-1,TRBJ2-3,CATSDPGLTDTQYF
NA,TRBD2,TRBV7-3,TRBJ2-1,CASSPRLAEYNEQFF
few,TRBD1,TRBV10-1,TRBJ2-7,CASSLGQDEQYF
few,TRBD2,TRBV27,TRBJ2-2,CASSFTALAGGNTGELFF
NA,NA,TRBV3-1/TRBV3-2,TRBJ2-1,CASKQVNEQFF
NA,NA,TRBV3-1/TRBV3-2,TRBJ1-5,CASSQDNRVEQPQHF
once,TRBD2,TRBV3-1/TRBV3-2,TRBJ2-1,CASSPRDRSWTSGVEQFF
once,TRBD1,TRBV6-5,TRBJ1-5,CASRGRGQGHQPQHF
NA,NA,TRBV19,TRBJ1-2,CASSIDAGYGYTF
NA,NA,TRBV25-1,TRBJ1-1,CASSEFRGGDTEAFF
NA,TRBD1,TRBV19,TRBJ2-5,CATLGGRETQYF
NA,NA,TRBV6-1,TRBJ2-5,CASSDLRTQYF
NA,NA,TRBV3-1/TRBV3-2,TRBJ2-1,CASSQDLNNEQFF
NA,TRBD2,TRBV9,TRBJ2-1,CASSRGGSTYNEQFF
NA,NA,TRBV6-5,TRBJ2-3,CASTGLTDTQYF
NA,TRBD2,TRBV7-2,TRBJ2-5,CASSIRLAGILETQYF
NA,TRBD1,TRBV15,TRBJ1-2,CATSSPDRAAIGYTF
NA,NA,TRBV6-1,TRBJ2-3,CASSEPVTPSTDTQYF
NA,TRBD2,TRBV2,TRBJ2-1,CASSEILAGGSNEQFF
NA,TRBD1,TRBV7-8,TRBJ2-5,CASSITGDRVETQYF
NA,TRBD1,TRBV2,TRBJ1-2,CASKRVGQANYGYTF
NA,NA,TRBV5-5,TRBJ2-7,CASSFSAGSYEQYF
NA,NA,TRBV5-1,TRBJ1-6,CASRESGDSPLHF
NA,NA,TRBV7-3,TRBJ2-1,CASSLTGAAGWQFF
NA,TRBD1,TRBV11-2,TRBJ2-3,CASSQGQGEFLDTQYF
few,NA,TRBV18,TRBJ1-4,CASSRDGGLNEKLFF
few,NA,TRBV7-2,TRBJ2-3,CASSFQRQGTDTQYF
NA,NA,TRBV7-6,TRBJ2-6,CASSLGGAGANVLTF
NA,TRBD2,TRBV7-9,TRBJ2-5,CASSSSGGGTETQYF
NA,TRBD2,TRBV7-2,TRBJ2-7,CASSLAVVAGVYVQSEQYF
few,TRBD1,TRBV3-1/TRBV3-2,TRBJ1-2,CASSQVAAGGNNYGYTF
few,TRBD2,TRBV11-1,TRBJ2-3,CASSPRGGAFEDTQYF
NA,TRBD1,TRBV5-6,TRBJ1-2,CASSLRGPDYGYTF
NA,NA,TRBV14,TRBJ1-1,CASSQELDSEAFF
NA,NA,TRBV7-9,TRBJ1-1,CASSRQAEAFF